This is a list of T cell receptor beta chains from one sample in a study of blood T cell repertoires in COVID-19. Clones were read by immunoSEQ multiplex PCR, and TCRdb kept only the in-frame ones, dropping some. The repertoire has under 350,000 clones, 70% to 90% of them found once; the top ten carry more than 9.5%. The sequenced sample was peripheral blood. Every receptor here comes from a woman aged 65 to 85 with acute or convalescent COVID-19. CDR3s leave out the opening cysteine and the closing phenylalanine or tryptophan. The D gene is left open where the match is weak. A clone size is listed for some rows: how often the clone was seen (once, few, many), or a class if it is expanded.

V	size	D	length	J	CDR3
TRBV19	-	-	12	TRBJ1-4	ASSPQGSNEKLF
TRBV7-9	-	-	14	TRBJ2-4	ASSLVGVSSKNIQY
TRBV5-4	-	-	12	TRBJ2-1	ASSGSWGRYEQF
TRBV4-2	-	-	13	TRBJ1-5	ASSQDRQGYQPQH
TRBV6-4	-	TRBD2	14	TRBJ2-3	ASSDSFRGGADTQY
TRBV5-6	-	TRBD1	17	TRBJ2-7	ASSPTIQGAASGVYEQY
TRBV5-1	-	TRBD1	15	TRBJ1-1	ASSLGRWDSLNTEAF
TRBV4-1	few	-	16	TRBJ1-3	ASSQARPMTFSGNTIY
TRBV6-6	-	TRBD2	13	TRBJ2-2	ASTPTTSVTGELF
TRBV6-1	-	TRBD2	16	TRBJ2-1	ASSESRTSGGVYNEQF
TRBV5-6	-	-	12	TRBJ1-1	ASSSTVMNTEAF
TRBV11-2	-	-	14	TRBJ2-7	ASSLVVGSWAYEQY
TRBV11-2	-	-	11	TRBJ1-1	ASSLGGRGLPF
TRBV19	once	TRBD1	13	TRBJ1-2	ASSTQYRGIYGYT
TRBV6-2/TRBV6-3	-	TRBD1	11	TRBJ2-5	ASSGQGWETQY
TRBV4-1	-	TRBD2	15	TRBJ2-1	ASSQDESGGYYNEQF
TRBV9	-	TRBD1	14	TRBJ1-6	ASSARPGQGDSPLH
TRBV30	-	-	11	TRBJ1-1	AWRAGRGTEAF
TRBV9	-	-	14	TRBJ2-1	ASSPLSGQRNNEQF
TRBV11-2	few	-	15	TRBJ2-3	ASSPSLGSRSADTQY
TRBV2	-	-	13	TRBJ1-1	ASRPTNSLNTEAF
TRBV2	-	-	10	TRBJ2-3	ASSGLRDTQY
TRBV3-1/TRBV3-2	-	-	13	TRBJ1-1	ASSQSNRARDEAF
TRBV4-2	-	-	12	TRBJ1-1	ASSQEWRNTEAF
TRBV3-1/TRBV3-2	-	-	10	TRBJ1-2	ASSTTKYGYT
TRBV19	-	-	13	TRBJ1-1	ASSSQGKMNTEAF
TRBV19	-	-	14	TRBJ2-3	ASSTWDFSGEDTQY
TRBV9	-	-	14	TRBJ1-1	ASSVALPGVNTEAF
TRBV20-1	-	-	8	TRBJ1-1	SARVSEAF
TRBV2	-	-	11	TRBJ2-5	ASSEAGGETQY
TRBV6-2/TRBV6-3	few	-	11	TRBJ2-7	ASSRQLLYTQY
TRBV6-5	-	-	11	TRBJ2-7	ASSRTVGYEQY
TRBV6-5	once	-	13	TRBJ2-1	ASSSGGAGYNEQF
TRBV12-3/TRBV12-4	few	-	10	TRBJ1-6	ASSWANSPLH
TRBV3-1/TRBV3-2	-	TRBD2	13	TRBJ2-7	ASSRGLAASYEQY
TRBV19	-	-	14	TRBJ1-5	ASSMSWRVGNQPQH
TRBV28	once	TRBD1	16	TRBJ1-5	ASSSPGTGDKGNQPQH
TRBV5-1	-	TRBD2	14	TRBJ2-2	ASSLGPAGETGELF
TRBV7-2	-	TRBD2	14	TRBJ2-2	ASSLTSGANTGELF
TRBV5-1	-	TRBD1	13	TRBJ2-2	ASSRRQGHTGELF
TRBV25-1	-	TRBD1	13	TRBJ1-1	ASSEGPGGVTEAF
TRBV3-1/TRBV3-2	-	TRBD1	12	TRBJ2-7	ASRSGQGAYEQY
TRBV5-1	-	-	12	TRBJ2-2	ASSLLSSAGELF
TRBV25-1	few	TRBD1	10	TRBJ1-2	ASTGGDYGYT
TRBV11-1	-	-	14	TRBJ2-5	ASSIGTLRDQETQY
TRBV2	-	-	14	TRBJ1-6	ASSENGTPSQGPLH
TRBV28	-	-	15	TRBJ1-5	ASSFWDQGLKGQPQH
TRBV2	once	-	12	TRBJ2-4	ASGGTLAKNIQY
TRBV5-4	-	-	13	TRBJ1-1	ASSLGRGGGTEAF
TRBV5-1	-	-	13	TRBJ2-5	ASSQMDSPGETQY
TRBV12-5	-	-	11	TRBJ1-1	ASGLRGNTEAF
TRBV19	-	TRBD1	12	TRBJ2-3	ASTPTGGRDTQY
TRBV6-5	-	TRBD1	11	TRBJ1-1	ASRRTGGPEAF
TRBV10-3	-	-	11	TRBJ1-6	ARRDTLNSPLH